One sample yielded the 27 T cell receptor beta chains listed below, sequenced in a study of technical replicates of blood from a handful of donors. Some clones are missing from TCRdb's copy, which holds only in-frame ones; the method was immunoSEQ multiplex PCR. This table has about 54,000 clones, around 94% appearing once. Sequencing used T cells isolated from PBMCs. The receptors were sampled from a human donor in good health.

The CDR3 bases are TGTGCCAGCAGCTTAATCGGGAAGGGCACAGATACGCAGTATTTT. This encodes CASSLIGKGTDTQYF. V usage is TRBV5-6 and J usage is TRBJ2-3; weak D call: TRBD2 (5 bases). Trimming pared 2 bases from V and 1 base from J, leaving 11 bases between. CDR1 is SGHDT, CDR2 YYEEEE, per germline. This CDR3 is built from 15 residues.

CDR3: CASSSTPGESYEQYF. CDR3 DNA: TGCGCCAGCAGCAGCACCCCAGGGGAATCCTACGAGCAGTACTTC. This sequence joins TRBV5-1 and TRBJ2-7; possible D gene TRBD1, 6 bases. The germline V gene has CDR1 SGHRS and CDR2 YFSETQ. The CDR3 covers 15 residues. The ends were cut back, 4 bases at V and 1 base at J, with 15 bases in the middle.

CDR3 loop: CASSSPQGSSYNSPLHF. CDR3 in DNA: TGTGCCAGCAGCTCCCCACAGGGGAGCTCCTATAATTCACCCCTCCACTTT. This chain connects TRBV9 to TRBJ1-6; TRBD1 agrees at 7 bases. Germline CDR1 SGDLS, CDR2 YYNGEE. V lost 4 bases to trimming and J lost 0 bases; unmatched junction nucleotides: 7. The CDR3 contains 17 residues.

The chain recombines TRBV5-1 with TRBJ1-2; the D gene is possibly TRBD1 (5 bases). This CDR3 is 13 amino acids long. CDR1 and CDR2 (germline): SGHRS, YFSETQ. V was cut by 4 bases and J by 4 bases, with 11 bases left in between. CDR3 protein: CASSPGDGYGYTF. Written as DNA, the CDR3 is TGCGCCAGCAGCCCGGGGGACGGCTATGGCTACACCTTC.

The rearrangement joins TRBV9 to TRBJ2-1; D possibly corresponds to TRBD1 (6 bases). Germline values: CDR1 SGDLS, CDR2 YYNGEE. V was shortened by 3 bases and J by 4 bases, with 8 bases between the two germline ends. This CDR3 spans 13 amino acids. The CDR3, as DNA: TGTGCCAGCAGCGGAGGACAGTACAATGAGCAGTTCTTC. Its translation: CASSGGQYNEQFF. The full variable domain, in which reference TRBV9 and TRBJ2-1 provide the parts outside the CDR3, is DSGVTQTPKHLITATGQRVTLRCSPRSGDLSVYWYQQSLDQGLQFLIQYYNGEERAKGNILERFSAQQFPDLHSELNLSSLELGDSALYFCASSGGQYNEQFFGPGTRLTVL.

The sample holds one count of this clone. The rearrangement links TRBV5-4 to TRBJ2-1; 11 nucleotides agree with TRBD2. The germline gives CDR1 SGHNT, CDR2 YYREEE (reference sequence). Trimming removed 6 bases from V and 4 bases from J; junction bases left unmatched: 6. This CDR3 contains 15 residues. As DNA, the CDR3 is TGTGCCAGCAATCCAGGGACTAGCGGTTACAATGAGCAGTTCTTC. Protein: CASNPGTSGYNEQFF.

A word on this clone: Other DNA sequences from this sample encode an identical CDR3 as well. The chain employs TRBV28 and TRBJ1-4; TRBD1 matches at 11 bases. J gave up 8 bases and V 4 bases, and 3 bases lay outside the gene matches. The length of the CDR3 is 14 residues. Germline CDR1 is MDHEN and CDR2 is SYDVKM. The CDR3 region has the DNA TGTGCCAGCAGTTCCGGGACAGGGGGGGAAAAACTGTTTTTT. Protein: CASSSGTGGEKLFF.

The V and J genes are TRBV28 and TRBJ1-5, with 9 bases that match TRBD1. This CDR3 is 18 amino acids long. J was trimmed by 2 bases and V by 5 bases; bases with no gene match: 13. In germline, CDR1 is MDHEN, CDR2 SYDVKM. DNA for the CDR3: TGTGCCAGCAGTATCCCCGGGACAGGGTTTGTGGGCAATCAGCCCCAGCATTTT. Its protein product is CASSIPGTGFVGNQPQHF. Filled out from reference TRBV28 and TRBJ1-5, the complete variable domain reads DVKVTQSSRYLVKRTGEKVFLECVQDMDHENMFWYRQDPGLGLRLIYFSYDVKMKEKGDIPEGYSVSREKKERFSLILESASTNQTSMYLCASSIPGTGFVGNQPQHFGDGTRLSIL.

The chain joins TRBV6-6 to TRBJ2-1; 9 nucleotides align to TRBD2. CDR3 size: 15 residues. In germline, CDR1 is MNHNY, CDR2 SVGAGI (reference sequence). Unmatched junction bases numbered 10, after V lost 7 bases and J lost 6 bases. The CDR3 loop is CASTLRLAEFNEQFF. As DNA, the CDR3 is TGTGCCAGCACCTTAAGACTAGCGGAATTCAATGAGCAGTTCTTC.

The V and J genes are TRBV6-5 and TRBJ1-4, with 7 positions matching TRBD1. V was clipped by 3 bases and J by 6 bases; unmatched bases: 7. CDR1 MNHEY and CDR2 SVGAGI come from the germline V gene. The CDR3 loop spans 15 amino acids. The CDR3 DNA is TGTGCCAGCAGTTATCGGGACAGACACCATGAAAAACTGTTTTTT. It codes for CASSYRDRHHEKLFF.

The chain links TRBV6-5 to TRBJ2-7, with D maybe TRBD2 (6 bases). This CDR3 spans 15 amino acids. The V end was cut by 0 bases, the J end by 4 bases, with 13 bases between. Per germline, CDR1 MNHEY and CDR2 SVGAGI. DNA of the CDR3: TGTGCCAGCAGTTACTCCGGAACGGGAGAATACGAGCAGTACTTC. Translating it yields CASSYSGTGEYEQYF.

J is TRBJ2-7 and V is TRBV9; 9 bases are shared with TRBD2. Trimming took 2 bases from V and 1 from J; bases not matched to a gene: 1. Germline values: CDR1 SGDLS, CDR2 YYNGEE. The CDR3 is 14 residues long. In DNA, the CDR3 is TGTGCCAGCAGCGTCAGCGGGGGGTCCTACGAGCAGTACTTC. Translated: CASSVSGGSYEQYF. Full variable domain (remainder filled in from reference TRBV9 and TRBJ2-7): DSGVTQTPKHLITATGQRVTLRCSPRSGDLSVYWYQQSLDQGLQFLIQYYNGEERAKGNILERFSAQQFPDLHSELNLSSLELGDSALYFCASSVSGGSYEQYFGPGTRLTVT.

The genes are TRBV7-9 and TRBJ1-1, with D unresolved. Germline V gene data show CDR1 as SEHNR and CDR2 as FQNEAQ (reference sequence). V lost 5 bases and J 3 bases, leaving 7 bases between the germline ends. The CDR3 extends over 12 amino acids. The CDR3 here is CASSAAHTEAFF. CDR3 DNA sequence: TGTGCCAGCAGCGCGGCGCACACTGAAGCTTTCTTT.

The rearrangement joins TRBV6-5 to TRBJ2-3, with TRBD2 as a possible D gene (6 bases). This CDR3 region has 15 residues. V dropped 8 bases and J dropped 0 bases, with 15 bases sitting between them. CDR1 MNHEY and CDR2 SVGAGI come from the germline V gene. The CDR3 nucleotides are TGTGCCAGCCGCAGACTAGATGGGAGCACAGATACGCAGTATTTT. It is translated as CASRRLDGSTDTQYF.

The gene calls are TRBV15 and TRBJ1-1, with D perhaps matching TRBD1 (5 bases). The V gene's germline CDR1 is LNHNV and CDR2 YYDKDF (reference sequence). The CDR3 spans 14 residues. V dropped 1 base and J dropped 11 bases, with 17 bases sitting between them. CDR3 region: CATSRVKWDLMAFF. CDR3 sequence (DNA): TGTGCCACCAGCAGAGTAAAATGGGACTTGATGGCTTTCTTT.

V is TRBV5-1 and J is TRBJ2-5; 8 nucleotides align to TRBD2. V dropped 3 bases and J dropped 3; count of bases not matched to a gene: 31. Germline V gives CDR1 SGHRS, CDR2 YFSETQ. The CDR3 sequence is 23 residues long. CDR3 in amino acids: CASSSLIAGKSLLTLRNEETQYF. The DNA of the CDR3 is TGCGCCAGCAGCTCCCTTATAGCGGGAAAAAGCCTACTTACCTTACGCAACGAAGAGACCCAGTACTTC.

This clone was observed a single time. This CDR3 is CASSFFHVRLLNEKLFF. The CDR3 nucleotides read TGTGCCAGCAGCTTCTTTCATGTGAGACTCCTTAATGAAAAACTGTTTTTT. The chain couples TRBV11-3 to TRBJ1-4; D unclear. CDR3 length: 17 residues. V shed 3 bases and J shed 4 bases, with 18 bases lying between them. Germline loops: CDR1 SGHNT, CDR2 YENEEA.

V usage is TRBV6-5 and J usage is TRBJ2-7; 7 positions agree with TRBD1. Trimming removed 2 bases from V and 2 bases from J; junction bases left unmatched: 3. CDR3 length: 14 amino acids. Looked up from germline, CDR1 is MNHEY and CDR2 is SVGAGI. In DNA, the CDR3 is TGTGCCAGCAGTTACGGGCAGGGGGCCTACGAGCAGTACTTC. Amino acids: CASSYGQGAYEQYF.

This chain joins TRBV6-5 and TRBJ2-1; 7 nucleotides line up with TRBD1. V lost 4 bases, J lost 0 bases, and 6 bases stayed unmatched. From germline, CDR1 is MNHEY and CDR2 SVGAGI. The CDR3 loop spans 16 amino acids. CDR3 region: CASSSGQVSSYNEQFF. DNA of the CDR3: TGTGCCAGCAGTTCTGGACAGGTGAGCTCCTACAATGAGCAGTTCTTC.

The V gene is TRBV11-1, the J gene TRBJ2-3; D is ambiguous. Per germline, CDR1 SGHAT and CDR2 FQDESV (reference sequence). The CDR3 runs to 14 residues. V was clipped by 1 base and J by 1 base, with 6 bases between them. The CDR3 nucleotides read TGTGCCAGCAGCTTAGATACAGGCACAGATACGCAGTATTTT. Its protein product is CASSLDTGTDTQYF.

In its sample, this clone was seen once. V is TRBV10-2 and J is TRBJ2-1; D not resolved. The CDR3 extends over 14 amino acids. The germline V gene encodes CDR1 WSHSY and CDR2 SAAADI. Trimming took off 5 bases at V and 0 bases at J, with 8 bases between the two ends. This CDR3 is CASSFSRSYNEQFF. DNA of the CDR3: TGCGCCAGCAGTTTTAGTCGCTCCTACAATGAGCAGTTCTTC.

This rearrangement joins TRBV10-3 to TRBJ2-7; 7 nucleotides align to TRBD1. V gave up 4 bases and J gave up 5 bases; unmatched junction bases: 11. Germline values: CDR1 ENHRY, CDR2 SYGVKD. The CDR3 length is 15 residues. The CDR3 sequence: CAISASDRARDEQYF. CDR3 DNA sequence: TGTGCCATCAGTGCCTCAGACAGGGCCAGGGACGAGCAGTACTTC.

The chain uses TRBV6-6 and TRBJ2-7; 7 bases are a match to TRBD2. The CDR3 has 15 residues. After removal of 7 bases from V and 0 bases from J, the junction contained 9 bases not matched to a gene. Germline V lookup: CDR1 MNHNY, CDR2 SVGAGI (reference sequence). CDR3 nucleotides: TGTGCCAGCACCGAGTCGGGGGGTGGCTCCTACGAGCAGTACTTC. Its protein is CASTESGGGSYEQYF.

This clone has a single count. The chain employs TRBV29-1 and TRBJ1-1; TRBD1 aligns across 8 bases. Germline V gene data show CDR1 as SQVTM and CDR2 as ANQGSEA. The V gene end was trimmed by 4 bases and the J gene end by 0 bases; junction bases not matched to a gene: 7. The CDR3 length is 15 residues. The CDR3 here is CSVVVRGRMNTEAFF. The CDR3 DNA is TGCAGCGTTGTGGTCAGGGGGCGCATGAACACTGAAGCTTTCTTT.

The chain has TRBV9 and TRBJ2-1, with 11 bases lining up with TRBD2. The CDR3 contains 15 residues. With 1 base clipped from V and 7 bases from J, the junction kept 4 bases outside the gene matches. In germline, CDR1 is SGDLS, CDR2 YYNGEE. The CDR3 nucleotides are TGTGCCAGCAGCGTATGGGCTAGCGGGGGGAATGAGCAGTTCTTC. Protein: CASSVWASGGNEQFF.

The rearrangement links TRBV7-2 to TRBJ2-7; 8 nucleotides line up with TRBD1. The J segment lost 6 bases and the V segment lost 8 bases, leaving 15 bases of the junction unmatched. CDR3 length equals 15 residues. CDR1 is SGHTA and CDR2 is FQGNSA in the germline V gene. The CDR3 sequence is CASSGPGGSSSEQYF. For the CDR3, the DNA is TGTGCCAGCTCCGGTCCAGGGGGCTCGTCATCCGAGCAGTACTTC.

The rearrangement uses TRBV5-4 and TRBJ2-1, with a weak D call TRBD1 (6 bases). The CDR3 is made up of 14 amino acids. CDR1 SGHNT and CDR2 YYREEE come from the germline V gene (reference sequence). Trimming cost V 1 base and J 4 bases, with 9 bases left between them. The CDR3 sequence: CASSLLDSYNEQFF. The CDR3, as DNA: TGTGCCAGCAGCTTGCTGGACAGTTACAATGAGCAGTTCTTC.